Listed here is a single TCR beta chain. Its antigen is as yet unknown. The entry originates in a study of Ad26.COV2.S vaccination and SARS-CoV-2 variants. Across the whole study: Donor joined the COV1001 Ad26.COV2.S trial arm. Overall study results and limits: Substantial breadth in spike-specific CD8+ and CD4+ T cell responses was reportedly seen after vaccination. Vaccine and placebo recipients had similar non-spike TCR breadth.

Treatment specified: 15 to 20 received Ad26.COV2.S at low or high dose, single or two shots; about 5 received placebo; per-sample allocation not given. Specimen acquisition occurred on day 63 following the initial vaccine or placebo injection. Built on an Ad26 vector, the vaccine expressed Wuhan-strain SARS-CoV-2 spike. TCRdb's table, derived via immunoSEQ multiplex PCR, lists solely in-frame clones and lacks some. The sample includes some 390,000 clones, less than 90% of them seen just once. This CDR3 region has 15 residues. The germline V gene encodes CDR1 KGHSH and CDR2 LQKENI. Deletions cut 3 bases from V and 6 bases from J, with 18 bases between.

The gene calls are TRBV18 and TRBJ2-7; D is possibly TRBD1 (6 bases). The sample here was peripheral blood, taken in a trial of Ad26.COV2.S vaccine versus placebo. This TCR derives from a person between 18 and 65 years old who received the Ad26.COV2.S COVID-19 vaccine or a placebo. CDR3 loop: CASSPPGTGFFEQYF. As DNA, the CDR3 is TGTGCCAGCTCACCTCCCGGCACAGGGTTCTTCGAGCAGTACTTC.